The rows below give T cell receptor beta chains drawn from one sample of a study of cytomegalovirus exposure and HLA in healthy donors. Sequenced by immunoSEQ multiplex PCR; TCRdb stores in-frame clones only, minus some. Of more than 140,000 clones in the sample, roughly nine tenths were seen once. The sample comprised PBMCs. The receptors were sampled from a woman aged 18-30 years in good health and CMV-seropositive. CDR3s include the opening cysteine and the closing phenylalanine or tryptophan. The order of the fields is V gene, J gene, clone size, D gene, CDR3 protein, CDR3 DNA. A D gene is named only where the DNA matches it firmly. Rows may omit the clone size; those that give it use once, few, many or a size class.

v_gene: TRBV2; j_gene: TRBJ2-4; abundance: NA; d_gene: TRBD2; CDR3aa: CASRLGLAVDIQYF; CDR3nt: TGTGCCAGCAGGCTGGGTCTAGCGGTGGACATTCAGTACTTC
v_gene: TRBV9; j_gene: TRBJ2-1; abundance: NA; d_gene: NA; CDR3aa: CASSPPGTLNNEQFF; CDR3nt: TGTGCCAGCAGCCCTCCCGGGACACTGAACAATGAGCAGTTCTTC
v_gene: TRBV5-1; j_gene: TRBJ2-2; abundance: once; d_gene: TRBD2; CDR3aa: CASSLGLAGERTGELFF; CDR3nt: TGCGCCAGCAGCTTGGGACTAGCGGGAGAAAGGACCGGGGAGCTGTTTTTT
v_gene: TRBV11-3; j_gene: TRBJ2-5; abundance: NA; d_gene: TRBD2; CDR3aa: CASSLRSGSRETQYF; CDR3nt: TGTGCCAGCAGCCTTAGAAGCGGGAGTAGGGAGACCCAGTACTTC
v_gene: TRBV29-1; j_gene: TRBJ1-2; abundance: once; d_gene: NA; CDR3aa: CSVEYAGYGYTF; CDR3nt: TGCAGCGTTGAATATGCAGGCTATGGCTACACCTTC
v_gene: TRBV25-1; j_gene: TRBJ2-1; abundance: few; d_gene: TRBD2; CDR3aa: CASSELRGVNNEQFF; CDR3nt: TGTGCCAGCAGTGAATTGCGGGGGGTCAACAATGAGCAGTTCTTC
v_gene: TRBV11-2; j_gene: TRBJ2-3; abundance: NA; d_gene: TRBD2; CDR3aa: CASSTQPAGLTDTQYF; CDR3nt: TGTGCCAGCAGCACCCAACCAGCGGGACTCACAGATACGCAGTATTTT
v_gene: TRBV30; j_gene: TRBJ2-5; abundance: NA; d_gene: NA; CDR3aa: CAHREKGRETQYF; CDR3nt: TGTGCTCACAGGGAAAAGGGAAGAGAGACCCAGTACTTC
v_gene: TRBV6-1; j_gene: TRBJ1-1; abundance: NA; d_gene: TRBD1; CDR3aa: CASSDVQGSTEAFF; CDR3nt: TGTGCCAGCAGTGATGTACAGGGGTCCACTGAAGCTTTCTTT
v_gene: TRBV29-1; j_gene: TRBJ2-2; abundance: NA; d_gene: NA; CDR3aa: CSVSSPTGELFF; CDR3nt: TGCAGCGTCTCAAGCCCCACCGGGGAGCTGTTTTTT
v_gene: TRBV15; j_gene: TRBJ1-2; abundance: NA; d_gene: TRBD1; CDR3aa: CATSRGITDRGREDYGYTF; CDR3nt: TGTGCCACCAGCAGAGGGATCACGGACAGGGGGCGAGAGGACTATGGCTACACCTTC
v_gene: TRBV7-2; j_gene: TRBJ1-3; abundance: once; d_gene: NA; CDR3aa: CASSFFGNTIYF; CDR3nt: TGTGCCAGCAGCTTCTTTGGAAACACCATATATTTT
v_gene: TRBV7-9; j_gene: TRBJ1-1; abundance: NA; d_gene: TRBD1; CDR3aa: CASSLVQGFGEAFF; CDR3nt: TGTGCCAGCAGCTTAGTACAGGGGTTCGGTGAAGCTTTCTTT
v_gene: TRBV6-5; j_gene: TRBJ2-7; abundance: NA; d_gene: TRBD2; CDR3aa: CASSPSGTSVYEQYF; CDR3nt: TGTGCCAGCAGCCCGTCGGGGACTAGCGTGTACGAGCAGTACTTC
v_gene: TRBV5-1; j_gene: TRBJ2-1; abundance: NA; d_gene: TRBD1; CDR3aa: CASSTIPLRDRGDEQFF; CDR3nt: TGCGCCAGCAGCACCATCCCGCTAAGAGACAGGGGCGATGAGCAGTTCTTC
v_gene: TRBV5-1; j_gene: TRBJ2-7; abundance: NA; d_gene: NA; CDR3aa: CASSLDYGGEQYF; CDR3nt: TGCGCCAGCAGCTTGGATTACGGCGGCGAGCAGTACTTC
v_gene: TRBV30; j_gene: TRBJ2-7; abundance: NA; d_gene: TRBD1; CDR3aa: CAWSGDRVSGRRLYEQYF; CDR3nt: TGTGCCTGGAGTGGGGACAGGGTAAGCGGTCGTCGCCTGTACGAGCAGTACTTC
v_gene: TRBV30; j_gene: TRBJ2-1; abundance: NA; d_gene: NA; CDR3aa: CAWSESWASYNEQFF; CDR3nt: TGTGCCTGGAGTGAGTCTTGGGCTTCCTACAATGAGCAGTTCTTC
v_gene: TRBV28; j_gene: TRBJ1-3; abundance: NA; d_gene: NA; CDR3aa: CASSFRGLYTIYF; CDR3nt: TGTGCCAGCAGTTTCCGGGGTTTATACACCATATATTTT
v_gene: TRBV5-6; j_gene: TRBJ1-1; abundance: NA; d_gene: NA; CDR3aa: CASSDDRSTEAFF; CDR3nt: TGTGCCAGCAGCGATGACAGATCCACTGAAGCTTTCTTT
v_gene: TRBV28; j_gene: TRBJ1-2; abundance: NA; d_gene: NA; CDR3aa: CASSLGGAAGYTF; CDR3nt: TGTGCCAGCAGTTTAGGAGGGGCGGCGGGCTACACCTTC
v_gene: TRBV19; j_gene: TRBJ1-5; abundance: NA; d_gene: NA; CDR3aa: CASSMGALRANQPQHF; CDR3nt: TGTGCCAGTAGTATGGGGGCCCTTCGGGCCAATCAGCCCCAGCATTTT
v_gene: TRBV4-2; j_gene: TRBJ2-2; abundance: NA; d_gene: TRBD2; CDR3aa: CASSQGDSGATGELFF; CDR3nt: TGTGCCAGCAGCCAAGGTGATAGCGGGGCCACCGGGGAGCTGTTTTTT
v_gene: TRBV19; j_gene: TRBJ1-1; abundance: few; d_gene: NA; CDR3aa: CAAASGHRGTEAFF; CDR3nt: TGTGCCGCTGCTTCGGGACACCGAGGCACTGAAGCTTTCTTT
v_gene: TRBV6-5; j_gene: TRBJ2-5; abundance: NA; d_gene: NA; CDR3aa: CASSYLPGPWRTQYF; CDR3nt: TGTGCCAGCAGCTATCTTCCAGGGCCGTGGAGGACCCAGTACTTC
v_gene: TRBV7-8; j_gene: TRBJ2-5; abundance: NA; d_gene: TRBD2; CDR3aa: CASSLVGLAGGETQYF; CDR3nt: TGTGCCAGCAGCTTAGTGGGACTAGCGGGAGGTGAGACCCAGTACTTC
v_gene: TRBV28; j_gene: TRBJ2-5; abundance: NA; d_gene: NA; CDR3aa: CASRGRGEETQYF; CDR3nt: TGTGCCAGCCGGGGCAGGGGGGAAGAGACCCAGTACTTC
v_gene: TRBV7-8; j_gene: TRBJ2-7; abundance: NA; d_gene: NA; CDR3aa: CASSPRDRSHYEQYF; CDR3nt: TGTGCCAGCAGCCCTCGCGACAGGTCGCACTACGAGCAGTACTTC
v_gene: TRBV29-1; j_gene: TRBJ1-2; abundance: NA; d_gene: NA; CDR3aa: CSVEEQYSYGYTF; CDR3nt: TGCAGCGTTGAAGAACAGTACTCCTATGGCTACACCTTC